This T cell receptor (beta chain) emerged from a study of T cell responses to AZD1222 COVID-19 vaccine. General study findings and limits: Regions 160-218 and 743-854 held dominance among vaccine-associated CD4 TCRs, which spanned spike. Females made up more of the donors, who were largely white British, and clonal diversity may have come out too low. Targets within unmutated variant regions were reportedly found for nearly half of spike-specific TCRs.

Germline CDR1 and CDR2: SGDLS and YYNGEE. The CDR3 is made up of 16 amino acids. V was shortened by 3 bases and J by 0 bases, with 12 bases between the two germline ends. Measured with immunoSEQ multiplex PCR; TCRdb has only the in-frame clones, and not every one. The sample lists 150,000 to 200,000 clones, roughly 90% occurring once. Regarding this clone: As yet, its antigen is unknown.

The chain couples TRBV9 to TRBJ2-2; D possibly uses TRBD1 or TRBD2 (5 bases each). This receptor was identified in an adult in good health. Material: peripheral blood, obtained on day 0 of AZD1222 vaccination. Written as DNA, the CDR3 is TGTGCCAGCAGCGGGAGTGGGGGATCGAACACCGGGGAGCTGTTTTTT. This codes for CASSGSGGSNTGELFF.